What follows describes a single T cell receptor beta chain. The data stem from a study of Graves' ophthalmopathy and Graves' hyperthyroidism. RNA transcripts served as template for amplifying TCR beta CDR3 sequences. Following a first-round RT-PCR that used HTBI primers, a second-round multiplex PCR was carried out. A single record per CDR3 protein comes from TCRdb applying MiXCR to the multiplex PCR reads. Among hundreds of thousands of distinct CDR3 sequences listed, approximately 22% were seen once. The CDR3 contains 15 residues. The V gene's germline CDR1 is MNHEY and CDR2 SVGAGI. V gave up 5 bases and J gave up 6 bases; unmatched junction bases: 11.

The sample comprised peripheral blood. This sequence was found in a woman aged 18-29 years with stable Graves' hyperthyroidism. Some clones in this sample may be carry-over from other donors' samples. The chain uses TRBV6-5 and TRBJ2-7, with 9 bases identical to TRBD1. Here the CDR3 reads CASSISGQGSAEQYF. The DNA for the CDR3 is TGTGCCAGCAGTATCTCGGGACAGGGTTCCGCCGAGCAGTACTTC.